Each of the 32 T cell receptor beta chains below was sequenced from the same sample in a study of a mutant IDH1 vaccine in newly diagnosed glioma. TCRdb's copy holds only in-frame clones and misses some; the assay was immunoSEQ multiplex PCR. Of about 98,000 clones detected, 80% to 90% appear once; the ten largest clones hold roughly 0.54%. Time point indicated: baseline, week 1 (first vaccination visit). As for treatment: pre-vaccination baseline after standard-of-care therapy. The sequencing here drew on PBMCs, taken from a glioma patient treated with radiotherapy, temozolomide or both. The receptors come from a woman aged 50 to 65 with glioma.

V usage is TRBV18 and J usage is TRBJ2-7, with D possibly being TRBD1 (5 bases). Per germline, CDR1 KGHSH and CDR2 LQKENI. The CDR3 totals 13 residues. The V gene lost 4 bases and the J gene lost 4 bases, with 11 bases spanning the gap. The CDR3 loop reads CASSRLQGYEQYF. DNA of the CDR3: TGTGCCAGCTCACGACTTCAGGGTTACGAGCAGTACTTC.

V gene TRBV7-9 combines with J gene TRBJ2-7, with TRBD2 matching 7 bases. V lost 5 bases and J lost 4; bases outside the gene matches: 8. Looked up from germline, CDR1 is SEHNR and CDR2 is FQNEAQ (reference sequence). This CDR3 region has 14 residues. The CDR3 sequence: CASSRPGGVYEQYF. As DNA, the CDR3 is TGTGCCAGCAGCCGCCCTGGGGGGGTATACGAGCAGTACTTC.

The gene calls are TRBV21-1 and TRBJ2-7; TRBD2 reflects the table's D call only, with no check against the DNA. TRBV21-1 is termed a pseudogene. The CDR3 contains 15 residues. CDR3 coding DNA: TGTGCCAGCAGCAAACCACTTGTGGGGACTAAGCAACCCCTCTTC. Amino acid sequence: CASSKPLVGTKQPLF.

This clone was recorded a few times. V is TRBV5-1 and J is TRBJ2-2; 9 positions match TRBD2. CDR3 length: 16 amino acids. Trimming cost V 2 bases and J 1 base; bases outside gene matches: 3. The germline V gene has CDR1 SGHRS and CDR2 YFSETQ. This CDR3 is CASSFSGSRNTGELFF. CDR3 DNA: TGCGCCAGCAGCTTTAGCGGGAGTAGGAACACCGGGGAGCTGTTTTTT.

The V call is TRBV21-1, the J call TRBJ2-7; the table gives TRBD2 as D, unverified against the DNA. TRBV21-1 is a pseudogene locus. This CDR3 region has 16 residues. This CDR3 is CASSKEGGYPPYEQYF. The CDR3 DNA reads as TGTGCCAGCAGCAAGGAGGGTGGCTACCCCCCGTACGAGCAGTACTTC.

J is TRBJ1-2 and V is TRBV7-9; no firm D call. Germline CDR1 is SEHNR and CDR2 is FQNEAQ (reference sequence). V gave up 2 bases and J gave up 4 bases, with 5 bases separating them. The CDR3 is 12 amino acids. The CDR3 is CASSLSSYGYTF. CDR3 sequence (DNA): TGTGCCAGCAGCTTATCGTCCTATGGCTACACCTTC.

The chain recombines TRBV5-4 with TRBJ2-1; D remains unclear. Germline V gives CDR1 SGHNT, CDR2 YYREEE (reference sequence). Trimming took off 2 bases at V and 0 bases at J, with 12 bases between the two ends. The CDR3 loop spans 16 amino acids. The CDR3 DNA sequence: TGTGCCAGCAGCTTAGCAGCTTCGAGCTCCTACAATGAGCAGTTCTTC. It translates to CASSLAASSSYNEQFF.

This chain uses TRBV27 with TRBJ2-7; 10 nucleotides align to TRBD1. The CDR3 covers 13 residues. Per the germline V gene, CDR1 is MNHEY and CDR2 is SMNVEV (reference sequence). Germline trimming cut 6 bases from V and 6 bases from J; bases unmatched to any gene: 5. DNA of the CDR3: TGTGCCAGCAGCACGGGACAGGGGCTCGAGCAGTACTTC. Translating gives CASSTGQGLEQYF.

The gene calls are TRBV27 and TRBJ2-7; no clear D gene. CDR3 length equals 14 residues. Trimming removed 2 bases from V and 3 bases from J, with 11 bases in between. Germline V gene lookup returns CDR1 MNHEY and CDR2 SMNVEV (reference sequence). The CDR3 region is CASSLNSNIYEQYF. CDR3 sequence (DNA): TGTGCCAGCAGTTTAAACAGCAACATCTACGAGCAGTACTTC.

The sample holds one count of this clone. V gene TRBV9 combines with J gene TRBJ1-2; D not certain. The CDR3 totals 14 residues. Trimming took off 4 bases at V and 4 bases at J, with 14 bases between the two ends. CDR1 SGDLS and CDR2 YYNGEE come from the germline V gene. Here the CDR3 reads CASSPRVTSYGYTF. CDR3 coding DNA: TGTGCCAGCAGCCCCCGTGTAACGTCCTATGGCTACACCTTC. The full variable domain, with the rest looked up from reference TRBV9 and TRBJ1-2, is DSGVTQTPKHLITATGQRVTLRCSPRSGDLSVYWYQQSLDQGLQFLIQYYNGEERAKGNILERFSAQQFPDLHSELNLSSLELGDSALYFCASSPRVTSYGYTFGSGTRLTVV.

The chain recombines TRBV7-2 with TRBJ2-5; 8 bases align to TRBD1. The DNA end lines up better with TRBJ2-7; the J call may be wrong. This CDR3 is built from 13 residues. CDR1 is SGHTA and CDR2 is FQGNSA in the germline V gene. CDR3 sequence reads: CASSRDRLYEQYF. In DNA, the CDR3 is TGTGCCAGCAGCCGGGACAGGCTCTACGAGCAGTACTTC.

This clone has only a few counts. This chain uses TRBV5-5 with TRBJ1-5; possibly TRBD1 for D (6 bases). CDR3 length: 13 amino acids. Germline CDR1 and CDR2: SGHKS and YYEKEE (reference sequence). V shed 3 bases and J shed 6 bases, with 10 bases lying between them. The DNA of the CDR3 is TGTGCCAGCAGCTCATCAGGGGCTCAGCCCCAGCATTTT. Translation: CASSSSGAQPQHF. Together with reference TRBV5-5 and TRBJ1-5, the CDR3 gives the full variable domain: DAGVTQSPTHLIKTRGQQVTLRCSPISGHKSVSWYQQVLGQGPQFIFQYYEKEERGRGNFPDRFSARQFPNYSSELNVNALLLGDSALYLCASSSSGAQPQHFGDGTRLSIL.

The chain employs TRBV28 and TRBJ2-5; D unresolved. V lost 0 bases to trimming and J lost 2 bases, with 1 base between them. This CDR3 is built from 12 residues. Germline values: CDR1 MDHEN, CDR2 SYDVKM. In DNA, the CDR3 is TGTGCCAGCAGTTTATGGCAAGAGACCCAGTACTTC. Translation: CASSLWQETQYF. Full variable domain (rest looked up from reference TRBV28 and TRBJ2-5): DVKVTQSSRYLVKRTGEKVFLECVQDMDHENMFWYRQDPGLGLRLIYFSYDVKMKEKGDIPEGYSVSREKKERFSLILESASTNQTSMYLCASSLWQETQYFGPGTRLLVL.

In its sample, this clone was seen a few times. This sequence joins TRBV6-6 and TRBJ1-1; D uncertain. The V gene lost 8 bases and the J gene lost 0 bases, with 4 bases spanning the gap. There are 11 residues in the CDR3. In germline, CDR1 is MNHNY, CDR2 SVGAGI (reference sequence). CDR3 loop: CASGLNTEAFF. CDR3 DNA: TGTGCCAGCGGGCTGAACACTGAAGCTTTCTTT.

This chain uses TRBV7-9 with TRBJ2-7; D ambiguous. V gave up 0 bases and J gave up 2 bases, with 11 bases separating them. This CDR3 contains 15 residues. CDR1 is SEHNR and CDR2 is FQNEAQ in the germline V gene (reference sequence). CDR3 nucleotides: TGTGCCAGCAGCTTAGCCTCGGGTCTGGCCTACGAGCAGTACTTC. This encodes CASSLASGLAYEQYF. The variable domain in full, completed from reference TRBV7-9 and TRBJ2-7, reads DTGVSQNPRHKITKRGQNVTFRCDPISEHNRLYWYRQTLGQGPEFLTYFQNEAQLEKSRLLSDRFSAERPKGSFSTLEIQRTEQGDSAMYLCASSLASGLAYEQYFGPGTRLTVT.

In DNA, the CDR3 is TGTGCCAGCAGCTTAAACACTAACACCGGGGAGCTGTTTTTT. Translated: CASSLNTNTGELFF. The chain couples TRBV7-9 to TRBJ2-2, with D uncertain. Germline CDR1 is SEHNR and CDR2 is FQNEAQ (reference sequence). The CDR3 contains 14 residues. Trimming shortened V by 2 bases and J by 2 bases, and 6 bases separated the two germline ends.

This clone has just one count. This rearrangement joins TRBV28 to TRBJ2-7; D might be TRBD1 or TRBD2, each matching 5 bases. Trimming removed 2 bases at V and 1 base at J, with 12 bases between. Per the germline V gene, CDR1 is MDHEN and CDR2 is SYDVKM. This CDR3 contains 15 residues. In DNA form, the CDR3 reads TGTGCCAGCAGTTTAATGGGGGAGCGGTCCTACGAGCAGTACTTC. Residues: CASSLMGERSYEQYF.

This rearrangement joins TRBV4-2 to TRBJ2-1; possible D gene TRBD2, 6 bases. CDR3 length: 15 residues. V lost 0 bases, J lost 2 bases, and 8 bases lay in between. Per germline, CDR1 LGHNA and CDR2 YNFKEQ. CDR3 sequence (DNA): TGTGCCAGCAGCCAAGAGCGGGGAACCTACAATGAGCAGTTCTTC. Its translation is CASSQERGTYNEQFF.

The J gene is TRBJ1-6, the V gene TRBV5-6; TRBD1 matches 8 bases. The CDR3 has 15 amino acids. Germline loops: CDR1 SGHDT, CDR2 YYEEEE. V was pared by 4 bases and J by 11 bases, with 11 bases of the junction left unmatched. In DNA form, the CDR3 reads TGTGCCAGCAGCCCCGACAGGGGAGTTGGGACACCCCTCCACTTT. Translating it yields CASSPDRGVGTPLHF.

This chain links TRBV11-3 with TRBJ2-7; 10 bases align to TRBD2. Trimming cost V 5 bases and J 7 bases; bases outside gene matches: 8. Germline V lookup: CDR1 SGHNT, CDR2 YENEEA. There are 14 residues in the CDR3. CDR3 in amino acids: CASSLSGGVEEQYF. CDR3 bases: TGTGCCAGCAGCCTCAGCGGGGGGGTCGAAGAGCAGTACTTC.

The J gene is TRBJ1-2, the V gene TRBV5-1, with TRBD1 matching over 7 bases. V was pared by 1 base and J by 2 bases, with 5 bases of the junction left unmatched. Looked up from germline, CDR1 is SGHRS and CDR2 is YFSETQ. The CDR3 is 15 residues long. The CDR3 region has the DNA TGCGCCAGCAGCTTGCTTCCGGACAGGAACTATGGCTACACCTTC. Its protein is CASSLLPDRNYGYTF. Complete variable domain (other parts from reference TRBV5-1 and TRBJ1-2): KAGVTQTPRYLIKTRGQQVTLSCSPISGHRSVSWYQQTPGQGLQFLFEYFSETQRNKGNFPGRFSGRQFSNSRSEMNVSTLELGDSALYLCASSLLPDRNYGYTFGSGTRLTVV.

This clone occurred a few times. The chain has TRBV6-4 and TRBJ2-1, with 10 bases lining up with TRBD2. The ends lost 4 bases at V and 6 bases at J; junction bases unmatched: 9. Per germline, CDR1 MRHNA and CDR2 SNTAGT. This CDR3 has 16 amino acids. The CDR3 DNA reads TGTGCCAGCAGTGTCTCTAGCGGGAGAGGGTTCAATGAGCAGTTCTTC. It encodes CASSVSSGRGFNEQFF.

This chain joins TRBV5-4 and TRBJ2-7, with TRBD2 identical over 11 bases. This CDR3 is 15 amino acids long. CDR1 SGHNT and CDR2 YYREEE come from the germline V gene (reference sequence). V gave up 4 bases and J gave up 2 bases; unmatched junction bases: 5. CDR3 coding DNA: TGTGCCAGCAGCCCGGGACTAGCGGCTACCTACGAGCAGTACTTC. Encoded protein: CASSPGLAATYEQYF. The full variable domain, with the rest looked up from reference TRBV5-4 and TRBJ2-7, is ETGVTQSPTHLIKTRGQQVTLRCSSQSGHNTVSWYQQALGQGPQFIFQYYREEENGRGNFPPRFSGLQFPNYSSELNVNALELDDSALYLCASSPGLAATYEQYFGPGTRLTVT.

For the CDR3, the DNA is TGTGCCATCAGCTCTACTGAAGGGTTCTATGAAAAACTGTTTTTT. Amino acid sequence: CAISSTEGFYEKLFF. This chain joins TRBV10-3 and TRBJ1-4; D is unresolved. V lost 6 bases to trimming and J lost 6 bases, with 17 bases between them. Germline V gene lookup returns CDR1 ENHRY and CDR2 SYGVKD. The CDR3 has 15 amino acids.

V usage is TRBV6-6 and J usage is TRBJ2-5; 8 nucleotides agree with TRBD1. The CDR3 runs 16 residues. The V gene end was trimmed by 2 bases and the J gene end by 0 bases; junction bases not matched to a gene: 5. Germline CDR1 reads MNHNY; CDR2 reads SVGAGI (reference sequence). CDR3 sequence reads: CASSYVRGLYQETQYF. CDR3 bases: TGTGCCAGCAGTTACGTCAGGGGGCTTTACCAAGAGACCCAGTACTTC.

The rearrangement uses TRBV6-5 and TRBJ2-7; 10 nucleotides line up with TRBD1. J gave up 0 bases and V 6 bases, and 5 bases lay outside the gene matches. From germline, CDR1 is MNHEY and CDR2 SVGAGI. The CDR3 spans 15 residues. The CDR3 is CASREGQGISYEQYF. CDR3 DNA: TGTGCCAGCAGAGAGGGACAGGGGATCTCCTACGAGCAGTACTTC.

The chain uses TRBV9 and TRBJ2-1; 14 bases are shared with TRBD2. The V gene's germline CDR1 is SGDLS and CDR2 YYNGEE. The CDR3 has 20 residues. Trimming cost V 0 bases and J 4 bases; bases outside gene matches: 12. This CDR3 is CASSVATAGLAGEVYNEQFF. Here the CDR3 DNA reads TGTGCCAGCAGCGTAGCTACGGCGGGACTAGCGGGAGAAGTGTACAATGAGCAGTTCTTC.

The CDR3: CASSRKMTPNYGYTF. CDR3 in DNA: TGTGCCAGCAGTAGAAAGATGACACCAAACTATGGCTACACCTTC. This chain joins TRBV6-5 and TRBJ1-2; D remains unclear. The CDR3 spans 15 residues. Germline CDR1 MNHEY, CDR2 SVGAGI. The V end was cut by 5 bases, the J end by 2 bases, with 15 bases between.

The DNA for the CDR3 is TGTGCCAGCAGCCCTTCGGGCGGTTACACAGATACGCAGTATTTT. As protein: CASSPSGGYTDTQYF. The J gene is TRBJ2-3, the V gene TRBV11-2, with D uncertain. V lost 5 bases, J lost 2 bases, and 14 bases lay in between. CDR1 SGHAT and CDR2 FQNNGV come from the germline V gene. The CDR3 is made up of 15 amino acids.

The chain combines TRBV15 with TRBJ2-3, with a tentative D call TRBD2 (6 bases). The CDR3 is 14 amino acids. The germline gives CDR1 LNHNV, CDR2 YYDKDF (reference sequence). The V end lost 3 bases, the J end lost 3 bases, and 10 bases lay between the germline ends. CDR3 nucleotides: TGTGCCACCAGCAGCGAGGGGAGGACAGATACGCAGTATTTT. Translated: CATSSEGRTDTQYF.

The chain carries TRBV9 and TRBJ2-3; the match to TRBD1 covers 8 bases. Unmatched junction bases numbered 6, after V lost 0 bases and J lost 6 bases. The CDR3 is made up of 15 amino acids. Per germline, CDR1 SGDLS and CDR2 YYNGEE. DNA of the CDR3: TGTGCCAGCAGCGTAGATCAGGGGGCCGGGGATACGCAGTATTTT. Encoded protein: CASSVDQGAGDTQYF.

The table lists this clone with a count of one. The J gene is TRBJ1-5, the V gene TRBV2, with no clear D. The germline V and J ends were trimmed by 9 bases and 2 bases, with 14 bases remaining between them. Per germline, CDR1 SNHLY and CDR2 FYNNEI. The CDR3 has 14 residues. CDR3 protein: CASKAGRGNQPQHF. The CDR3 DNA reads TGTGCCAGTAAGGCCGGGAGGGGCAATCAGCCCCAGCATTTT.